One sample yielded the 29 T cell receptor beta chains listed below, sequenced in a study of regulatory T cells in long-lasting Graves disease. Through Arm-PCR of CDR3 regions and iRepertoire HTBI primers, TCR beta libraries were built. TCRdb called the multiplex PCR reads again in MiXCR, with one record for every CDR3 protein. The sample lists roughly 300,000 distinct CDR3 sequences, roughly a fifth occurring once. Time point reported: persistent/refractory GD, antithyroid drugs over 5 years with positive TRAb. After RNA was extracted from PBMCs, the TCR library was made from it. The sequences come from peripheral blood mononuclear cells (PBMCs), collected when the disease was refractory, from a patient treated with antithyroid drugs. The source is a female donor with Graves disease.

In its sample, this clonotype was seen many times. The chain employs TRBV6-5 and TRBJ1-6; 10 bases match TRBD1. The germline V gene has CDR1 MNHEY and CDR2 SVGAGI. This CDR3 spans 17 amino acids. The V segment lost 0 bases and the J segment 6 bases; nucleotides outside the gene matches: 5. Here the CDR3 reads CASSYSPGQGTNSPLHF. DNA of the CDR3: TGTGCCAGCAGTTACTCGCCGGGACAGGGGACTAATTCACCCCTCCACTTT.

This clonotype was picked up many times. V is TRBV7-2 and J is TRBJ2-5; TRBD1 matches 7 bases. The length of the CDR3 is 14 residues. CDR1 is SGHTA, CDR2 FQGNSA, per germline. J was trimmed by 5 bases and V by 5 bases; bases with no gene match: 8. CDR3 nucleotides: TGTGCCAGCAGCCGACAGGGAAACGGGGAGACCCAGTACTTC. Its translation is CASSRQGNGETQYF.

A word on this clonotype: This sequence may be a read error, since a much larger clone differs from it by one base. This chain connects TRBV12-3 or TRBV12-4 to TRBJ1-1, with a possible D match to TRBD1 (5 bases). The CDR3 consists of 11 residues. CDR3: CASEGNTGAFF. For the CDR3, the DNA is TGTGCCAGCGAGGGGAACACTGGAGCTTTCTTT.

This clonotype showed up many times. V gene TRBV12-3 or TRBV12-4 combines with J gene TRBJ1-2, with no clear D. CDR3 size: 14 residues. V lost 3 bases and J lost 4, with 12 bases in between. The CDR3 DNA follows: TGTGCCAGCAGTTTTTTCTTAACCAGCTATGGCTACACCTTC. Translated: CASSFFLTSYGYTF.

The chain joins TRBV7-2 to TRBJ2-7; TRBD2 agrees at 10 bases. The germline V gene encodes CDR1 SGHTA and CDR2 FQGNSA. This CDR3 has 16 residues. Germline trimming cut 5 bases from V and 6 bases from J; bases unmatched to any gene: 13. The CDR3 here is CASSRRGSSGSREQYF. CDR3 nucleotides: TGTGCCAGCAGCCGTAGAGGTTCTAGCGGGAGTCGCGAGCAGTACTTC. The full variable domain, in which reference TRBV7-2 and TRBJ2-7 provide the parts outside the CDR3, is GAGVSQSPSNKVTEKGKDVELRCDPISGHTALYWYRQSLGQGLEFLIYFQGNSAPDKSGLPSDRFSAERTGGSVSTLTIQRTQQEDSAVYLCASSRRGSSGSREQYFGPGTRLTVT.

Ten or more counts support this clonotype. CDR3 DNA: TGTGCCAGCAGCCCGGGATCTACTAATGAAAAACTGTTTTTT. Protein: CASSPGSTNEKLFF. The chain recombines TRBV3-1 with TRBJ1-4; D is unclear. The V end lost 4 bases, the J end lost 2 bases, and 8 bases lay between the germline ends. The germline CDR1 and CDR2 sequences are LGHDT and YNNKEL (reference sequence). This CDR3 has 14 amino acids. Full variable domain (outside the CDR3, taken from reference TRBV3-1 and TRBJ1-4): DTAVSQTPKYLVTQMGNDKSIKCEQNLGHDTMYWYKQDSKKFLKIMFSYNNKELIINETVPNRFSPKSPDKAHLNLHINSLELGDSAVYFCASSPGSTNEKLFFGSGTQLSVL.

This clonotype showed up many times. The chain links TRBV5-4 to TRBJ1-2; D may be TRBD1 (6 bases). From germline, CDR1 is SGHNT and CDR2 YYREEE (reference sequence). Trimming left V 4 bases short and J 8 bases short, with 15 bases between. The CDR3 consists of 13 residues. CDR3 loop: CASSPVQGGGYTF. The DNA for the CDR3 is TGTGCCAGCAGCCCGGTACAGGGTGGGGGCTACACCTTC.

This clonotype was recorded many times. The chain links TRBV12-3 or TRBV12-4 to TRBJ1-5, with TRBD1 as a possible D gene (6 bases). This CDR3 has 14 residues. V gave up 6 bases and J gave up 7 bases, with 16 bases separating them. CDR3 in DNA: TGTGCCAGCAGACGACAGGTCTGGGGCCAGCCCCAGCATTTT. Amino acid sequence: CASRRQVWGQPQHF.

In its sample, this clonotype was seen many times. J is TRBJ2-2 and V is TRBV7-3, with TRBD2 matching over 9 bases. Germline values: CDR1 SGHTA, CDR2 FQGTGA. CDR3 length: 16 residues. V lost 0 bases, J lost 2 bases, and 1 base stayed unmatched. The CDR3 DNA reads as TGTGCCAGCAGCTTAACTAGCGGGAGTAACACCGGGGAGCTGTTTTTT. This sequence encodes CASSLTSGSNTGELFF.

The chain joins TRBV6-1 to TRBJ1-5, with D perhaps matching TRBD1 (5 bases). Germline values: CDR1 MNHNS, CDR2 SASEGT. This CDR3 has 14 residues. Deletions cut 4 bases from V and 6 bases from J, with 13 bases between. CDR3 bases: TGTGCCAGCAGTGTGGAGAGGGGCGGTCAGCCCCAGCATTTT. It yields the protein CASSVERGGQPQHF.

Worth noting for this clonotype: At one end the junction does not follow the germline gene, possibly because of a read error. The rearrangement uses TRBV9 and TRBJ1-1; D remains ambiguous. Germline V lookup: CDR1 SGDLS, CDR2 YYNGEE. The CDR3 is 15 amino acids. Here the CDR3 reads CASSVAGSEGTEDFF. For the CDR3, the DNA is TGTGCCAGCAGCGTCGCCGGGTCAGAGGGTACTGAAGATTTCTTT.

This chain connects TRBV14 to TRBJ2-3, with D unclear. This CDR3 contains 14 residues. The germline V gene has CDR1 SGHDN and CDR2 FVKESK. The germline V and J ends were trimmed by 3 bases and 3 bases, with 10 bases remaining between them. CDR3 in amino acids: CASSQAIITDTQYF. The CDR3 DNA is TGTGCCAGCAGCCAGGCAATTATTACAGATACGCAGTATTTT.

The gene calls are TRBV15 and TRBJ1-2, with D possibly being TRBD1 (5 bases). Germline CDR1 reads LNHNV; CDR2 reads YYDKDF (reference sequence). The CDR3 totals 13 residues. V lost 0 bases to trimming and J lost 7 bases, with 9 bases between them. CDR3: CATSREGGGGYTF. Written as DNA, the CDR3 is TGTGCCACCAGCAGAGAGGGTGGGGGTGGCTACACCTTC. Together with reference TRBV15 and TRBJ1-2, the CDR3 gives the full variable domain: DAMVIQNPRYQVTQFGKPVTLSCSQTLNHNVMYWYQQKSSQAPKLLFHYYDKDFNNEADTPDNFQSRRPNTSFCFLDIRSPGLGDTAMYLCATSREGGGGYTFGSGTRLTVV.

At least ten counts were recorded for this clonotype. The gene calls are TRBV3-1 and TRBJ2-5; no firm D call. V shed 2 bases and J shed 1 base, with 14 bases lying between them. CDR3 size: 16 residues. Per the germline V gene, CDR1 is LGHDT and CDR2 is YNNKEL (reference sequence). CDR3 bases: TGTGCCAGCAGCCAACTTCCTTGGCGGAGCCAAGAGACCCAGTACTTC. It is translated as CASSQLPWRSQETQYF.

There are many counts of this clonotype. The V and J genes are TRBV7-9 and TRBJ1-1; 7 bases match TRBD1. CDR3 size: 13 residues. V dropped 4 bases and J dropped 4; count of bases not matched to a gene: 3. The germline CDR1 and CDR2 sequences are SEHNR and FQNEAQ (reference sequence). The CDR3 region has the DNA TGTGCCAGCAGCTCCAGGGGGGGCACTGAAGCTTTCTTT. This codes for CASSSRGGTEAFF.

The chain combines TRBV18 with TRBJ1-1; a possible D gene is TRBD1 (5 bases). This CDR3 contains 16 residues. CDR1 and CDR2 (germline): KGHSH, LQKENI. V was trimmed by 5 bases and J by 4 bases, leaving 20 bases between them. CDR3 region: CASSNRRGGGSTEAFF. The CDR3 nucleotides read TGTGCCAGCTCAAACAGGAGGGGTGGGGGATCCACTGAAGCTTTCTTT.

This clonotype has ten or more counts. The V and J genes are TRBV6-1 and TRBJ2-4, with D possibly called TRBD1 or TRBD2 (5 bases each). The CDR3 contains 11 residues. The V end lost 10 bases, the J end lost 10 bases, and 14 bases lay between the germline ends. Per the germline V gene, CDR1 is MNHNS and CDR2 is SASEGT. CDR3 nucleotide sequence: TGTGCCACGAGGGGCATTGGGATTCAGTACTTC. It specifies CATRGIGIQYF.

The chain links TRBV5-1 to TRBJ2-4; no clear D gene. This CDR3 has 16 residues. Trimming left V 0 bases short and J 3 bases short, with 13 bases between. Germline V gene data show CDR1 as SGHRS and CDR2 as YFSETQ. This CDR3 reads CASSLDPIVGKNIQYF. The CDR3 DNA reads as TGCGCCAGCAGCTTGGACCCGATAGTTGGCAAAAACATTCAGTACTTC.

This clonotype was observed at least ten times. The chain uses TRBV6-1 and TRBJ2-7; 7 bases are a match to TRBD1. The germline V gene encodes CDR1 MNHNS and CDR2 SASEGT. This CDR3 region has 14 residues. J gave up 5 bases and V 7 bases, and 11 bases lay outside the gene matches. CDR3 DNA: TGTGCCAGCACCCCGACAGGGTTCGTGGACGAGCAGTACTTC. Translated, it gives CASTPTGFVDEQYF.

V gene TRBV7-9 combines with J gene TRBJ2-5; 10 bases align to TRBD1. The trim removed 3 bases at V and 7 bases at J, leaving 5 bases unmatched. Looked up from germline, CDR1 is SEHNR and CDR2 is FQNEAQ (reference sequence). There are 14 residues in the CDR3. The CDR3 region is CASSLGTGVATQYF. CDR3 DNA sequence: TGTGCCAGCAGCTTGGGGACAGGGGTCGCGACCCAGTACTTC. Filled out from reference TRBV7-9 and TRBJ2-5, the complete variable domain reads DTGVSQNPRHKITKRGQNVTFRCDPISEHNRLYWYRQTLGQGPEFLTYFQNEAQLEKSRLLSDRFSAERPKGSFSTLEIQRTEQGDSAMYLCASSLGTGVATQYFGPGTRLLVL.

The sample holds a few counts of this clonotype. The genes are TRBV7-9 and TRBJ1-1; D remains unclear. Between the trimmed V and J ends, which lost 5 bases and 3 bases, there was a span of 13 bases. The CDR3 is 14 amino acids. Germline V gene data show CDR1 as SEHNR and CDR2 as FQNEAQ (reference sequence). CDR3 amino acids: CASSLSLMDTEAFF. The DNA for the CDR3 is TGTGCCAGCAGCCTTTCCTTGATGGACACTGAAGCTTTCTTT.

Note on this clonotype: With a much larger clone just one base away, this may be a read error. The rearrangement links TRBV11-3 to TRBJ1-5; possibly TRBD1 for D (6 bases). V was trimmed by 4 bases and J by 4 bases, leaving 14 bases between them. The germline CDR1 and CDR2 sequences are SGHNT and YENEEA. The CDR3 totals 15 residues. The CDR3 region has the DNA TGTGCCAGCAGCTCAGAAGGACAGCAAAATCAGCCCCAGCATTTT. Translating it yields CASSSEGQQNQPQHF.

In this sample, this clonotype turned up a few times. The gene calls are TRBV7-9 and TRBJ1-2, with D maybe TRBD1 (5 bases). The germline gives CDR1 SEHNR, CDR2 FQNEAQ (reference sequence). V dropped 6 bases and J dropped 2 bases, with 13 bases sitting between them. The CDR3 runs 14 residues. CDR3 nucleotides: TGTGCCAGCAGATCATCGGGACCGAACTATGGCTACACCTTC. It specifies CASRSSGPNYGYTF. Supplemented by reference TRBV7-9 and TRBJ1-2, the full variable domain reads DTGVSQNPRHKITKRGQNVTFRCDPISEHNRLYWYRQTLGQGPEFLTYFQNEAQLEKSRLLSDRFSAERPKGSFSTLEIQRTEQGDSAMYLCASRSSGPNYGYTFGSGTRLTVV.

This clonotype was observed at least ten times. This sequence joins TRBV18 and TRBJ2-7; D call uncertain. V was shortened by 2 bases and J by 3 bases, with 11 bases between the two germline ends. CDR3 length equals 14 residues. CDR1 is KGHSH, CDR2 LQKENI, per germline. In nucleotides, the CDR3 is TGTGCCAGCTCACCAACGGACGGCTACTACGAGCAGTACTTC. This translates into CASSPTDGYYEQYF.

This clonotype was observed at least ten times. The gene calls are TRBV12-3 or TRBV12-4 and TRBJ2-7, with TRBD2 identical over 11 bases. This CDR3 comprises 16 residues. Germline trimming cut 5 bases from V and 0 bases from J; bases unmatched to any gene: 6. The chain's CDR3 is CASSGTSGPNSYEQYF. CDR3 nucleotide sequence: TGTGCCAGCAGTGGGACTAGCGGACCCAACTCCTACGAGCAGTACTTC.

The chain couples TRBV20-1 to TRBJ2-3; 7 nucleotides line up with TRBD2. Germline V lookup: CDR1 DFQATT, CDR2 SNEGSKA (reference sequence). Losses at the gene ends were 5 bases for V and 0 bases for J; bases not matched to a gene: 5. The CDR3 length is 14 residues. CDR3 in amino acids: CSAPLAASTDTQYF. The CDR3 region has the DNA TGCAGTGCTCCGCTAGCGGCTAGCACAGATACGCAGTATTTT.

This clonotype was observed at least ten times. The chain combines TRBV27 with TRBJ1-5; D is unclear. Trimming shortened V by 1 base and J by 9 bases, and 10 bases separated the two germline ends. The germline V gene has CDR1 MNHEY and CDR2 SMNVEV (reference sequence). CDR3 length equals 13 residues. The CDR3 DNA sequence: TGTGCCAGCAGTTTATATACCTCATGGCCCCAGCATTTT. This sequence encodes CASSLYTSWPQHF.

This clonotype was seen repeatedly, ten times or more. The V gene is TRBV12-3 or TRBV12-4, the J gene TRBJ2-5; TRBD1 matches at 11 bases. Germline trimming cut 6 bases from V and 7 bases from J; bases unmatched to any gene: 10. The CDR3 extends over 15 amino acids. DNA for the CDR3: TGTGCCAGCAGCCCCGGACAGGGGGCGACATCGACCCAGTACTTC. It encodes CASSPGQGATSTQYF.

The chain uses TRBV12-3 or TRBV12-4 and TRBJ2-2; D is perhaps TRBD2 (6 bases). Trimming pared 5 bases from V and 5 bases from J, leaving 15 bases between. The CDR3 contains 15 residues. In DNA, the CDR3 is TGTGCCAGCAGTCCCCAGGGACTTAGGACCGGGGAGCTGTTTTTT. Its translation is CASSPQGLRTGELFF.